Sequencing of this TCR beta chain was carried out in a study of T-cell reconstitution after alpha-beta-depleted transplantation in children. Unique molecular identifiers were built into the TCRbeta library. From the PCR reads, TCRdb called clonotypes with MiXCR, one entry per CDR3 protein. The table includes approximately 350,000 distinct CDR3 sequences, 13% detected once. There are 16 residues in the CDR3. V lost 2 bases, J lost 2 bases, and 13 bases lay in between. Germline lookup yields CDR1 SEHNR and CDR2 FQNEAQ (reference sequence). In its sample, this clonotype was seen a few times. Sequenced material: PBMCs, taken from the stem cell graft. The sequence derives from a human donor who donated a stem cell graft to a child with Fanconi anemia. J is TRBJ2-1 and V is TRBV7-9; possible D gene TRBD1, 6 bases. The CDR3 DNA reads TGTGCCAGCAGCTTAACCGAGGCAGGGGCCTACAATGAGCAGTTCTTC. Translated: CASSLTEAGAYNEQFF.